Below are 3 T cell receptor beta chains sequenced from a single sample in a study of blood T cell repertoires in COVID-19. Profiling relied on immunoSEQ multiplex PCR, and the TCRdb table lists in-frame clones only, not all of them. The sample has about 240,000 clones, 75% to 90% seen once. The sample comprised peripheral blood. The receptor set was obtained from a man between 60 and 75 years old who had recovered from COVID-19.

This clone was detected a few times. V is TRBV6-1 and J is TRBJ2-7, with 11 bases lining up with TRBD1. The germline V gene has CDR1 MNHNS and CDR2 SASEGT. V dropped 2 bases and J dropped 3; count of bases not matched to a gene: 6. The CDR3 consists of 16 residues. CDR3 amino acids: CASSESRTGGSYEQYF. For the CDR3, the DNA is TGTGCCAGCAGTGAAAGCAGGACAGGGGGCAGCTACGAGCAGTACTTC.

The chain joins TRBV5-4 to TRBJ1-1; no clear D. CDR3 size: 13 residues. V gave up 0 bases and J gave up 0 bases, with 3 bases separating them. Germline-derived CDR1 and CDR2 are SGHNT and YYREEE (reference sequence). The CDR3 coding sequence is TGTGCCAGCAGCTTGGACTTGAACACTGAAGCTTTCTTT. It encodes CASSLDLNTEAFF.

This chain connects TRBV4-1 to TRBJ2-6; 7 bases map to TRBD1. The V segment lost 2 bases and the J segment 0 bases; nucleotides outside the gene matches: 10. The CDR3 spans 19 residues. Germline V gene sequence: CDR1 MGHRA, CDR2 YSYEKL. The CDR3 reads CASSQLDRTGRSGANVLTF. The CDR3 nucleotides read TGCGCCAGCAGCCAATTGGATCGGACAGGCCGCTCTGGGGCCAACGTCCTGACTTTC.